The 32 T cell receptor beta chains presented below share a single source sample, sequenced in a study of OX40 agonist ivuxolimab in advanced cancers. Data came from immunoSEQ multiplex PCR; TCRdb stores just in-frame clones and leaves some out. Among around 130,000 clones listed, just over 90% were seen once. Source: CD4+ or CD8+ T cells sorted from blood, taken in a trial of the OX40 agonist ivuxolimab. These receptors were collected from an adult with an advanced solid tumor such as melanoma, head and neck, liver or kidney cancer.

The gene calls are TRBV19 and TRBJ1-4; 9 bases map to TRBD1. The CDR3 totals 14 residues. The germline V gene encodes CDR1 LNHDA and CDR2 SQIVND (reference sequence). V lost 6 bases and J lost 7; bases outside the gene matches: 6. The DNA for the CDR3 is TGTGCCAGTAGGGACAGGGGTTCGAGTGAAAAACTGTTTTTT. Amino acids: CASRDRGSSEKLFF.

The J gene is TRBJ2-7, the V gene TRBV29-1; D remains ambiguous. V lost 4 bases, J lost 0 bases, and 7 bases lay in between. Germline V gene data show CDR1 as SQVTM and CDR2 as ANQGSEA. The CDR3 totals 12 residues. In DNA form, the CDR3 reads TGCAGCGTTGGATCTTACTCCTACGAGCAGTACTTC. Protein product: CSVGSYSYEQYF.

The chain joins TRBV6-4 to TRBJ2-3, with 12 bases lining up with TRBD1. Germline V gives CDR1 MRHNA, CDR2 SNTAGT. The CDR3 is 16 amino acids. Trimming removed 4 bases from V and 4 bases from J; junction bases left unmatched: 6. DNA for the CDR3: TGTGCCAGCAGTGCCCTGGGGACAGGGGGCGCAGATACGCAGTATTTT. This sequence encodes CASSALGTGGADTQYF.

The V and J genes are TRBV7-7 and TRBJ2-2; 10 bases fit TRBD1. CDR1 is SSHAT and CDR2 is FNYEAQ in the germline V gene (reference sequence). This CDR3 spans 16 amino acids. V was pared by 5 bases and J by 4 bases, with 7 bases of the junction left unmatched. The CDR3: CASSPGQGRTTGELFF. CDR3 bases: TGTGCCAGCAGCCCGGGACAGGGGAGAACCACCGGGGAGCTGTTTTTT.

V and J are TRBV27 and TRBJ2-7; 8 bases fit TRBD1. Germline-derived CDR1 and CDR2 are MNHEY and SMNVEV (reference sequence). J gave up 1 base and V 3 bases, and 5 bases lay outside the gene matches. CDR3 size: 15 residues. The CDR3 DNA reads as TGTGCCAGCAGTTTCTTGGACAGGGCATCCTACGAGCAGTACTTC. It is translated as CASSFLDRASYEQYF.

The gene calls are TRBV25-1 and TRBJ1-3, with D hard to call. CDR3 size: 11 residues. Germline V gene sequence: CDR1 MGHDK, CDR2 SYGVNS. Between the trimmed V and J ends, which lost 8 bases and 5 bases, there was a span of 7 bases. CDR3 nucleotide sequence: TGTGCCAGCGGGGAGAGAAACACCATATATTTT. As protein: CASGERNTIYF. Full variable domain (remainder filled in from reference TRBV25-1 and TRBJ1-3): EADIYQTPRYLVIGTGKKITLECSQTMGHDKMYWYQQDPGMELHLIHYSYGVNSTEKGDLSSESTVSRIRTEHFPLTLESARPSHTSQYLCASGERNTIYFGEGSWLTVV.

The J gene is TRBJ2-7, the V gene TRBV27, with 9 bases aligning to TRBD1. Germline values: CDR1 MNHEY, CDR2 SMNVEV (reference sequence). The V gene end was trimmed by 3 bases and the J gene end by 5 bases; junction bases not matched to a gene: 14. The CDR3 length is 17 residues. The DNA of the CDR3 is TGTGCCAGCAGTTTTACCCCCGGCGGGACAGGGCTGGACGAGCAGTACTTC. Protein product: CASSFTPGGTGLDEQYF.

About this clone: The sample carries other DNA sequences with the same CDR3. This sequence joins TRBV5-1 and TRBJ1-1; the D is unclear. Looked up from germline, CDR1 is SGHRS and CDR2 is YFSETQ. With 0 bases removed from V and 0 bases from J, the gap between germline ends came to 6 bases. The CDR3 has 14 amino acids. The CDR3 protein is CASSLAGMNTEAFF. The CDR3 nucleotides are TGCGCCAGCAGCTTGGCAGGTATGAACACTGAAGCTTTCTTT.

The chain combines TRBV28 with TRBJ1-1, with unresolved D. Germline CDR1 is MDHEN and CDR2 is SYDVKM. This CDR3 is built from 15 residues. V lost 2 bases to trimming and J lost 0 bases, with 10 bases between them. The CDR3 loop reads CASSLTTNMNTEAFF. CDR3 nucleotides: TGTGCCAGCAGTTTAACAACAAACATGAACACTGAAGCTTTCTTT.

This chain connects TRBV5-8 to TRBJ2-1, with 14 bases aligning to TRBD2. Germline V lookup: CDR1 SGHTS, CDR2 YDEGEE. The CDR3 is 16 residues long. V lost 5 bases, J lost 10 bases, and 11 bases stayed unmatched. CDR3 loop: CASRGQPGLAGVEQFF. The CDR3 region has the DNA TGTGCCAGCAGAGGACAGCCGGGACTAGCGGGGGTAGAGCAGTTCTTC. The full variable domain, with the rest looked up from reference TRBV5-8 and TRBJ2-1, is EAGVTQSPTHLIKTRGQQATLRCSPISGHTSVYWYQQALGLGLQFLLWYDEGEERNRGNFPPRFSGRQFPNYSSELNVNALELEDSALYLCASRGQPGLAGVEQFFGPGTRLTVL.

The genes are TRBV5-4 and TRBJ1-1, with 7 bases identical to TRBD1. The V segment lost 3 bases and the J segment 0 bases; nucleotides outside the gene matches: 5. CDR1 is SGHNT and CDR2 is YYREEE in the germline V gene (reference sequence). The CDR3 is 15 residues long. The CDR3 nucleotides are TGTGCCAGCAGCTCACAGGGGAGGTTGAACACTGAAGCTTTCTTT. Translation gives CASSSQGRLNTEAFF.

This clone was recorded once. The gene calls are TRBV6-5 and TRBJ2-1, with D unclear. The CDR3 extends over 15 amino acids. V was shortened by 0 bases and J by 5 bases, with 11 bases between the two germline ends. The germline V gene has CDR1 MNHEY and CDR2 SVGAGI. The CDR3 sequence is CASSYSGSLHNEQFF. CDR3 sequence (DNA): TGTGCCAGCAGTTACTCGGGCTCTCTTCACAATGAGCAGTTCTTC.

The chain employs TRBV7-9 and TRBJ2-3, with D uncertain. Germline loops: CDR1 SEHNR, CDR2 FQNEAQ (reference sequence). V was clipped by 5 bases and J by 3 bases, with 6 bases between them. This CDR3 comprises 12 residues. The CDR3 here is CASSRTTDTQYF. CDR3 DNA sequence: TGTGCCAGCAGCCGAACGACAGATACGCAGTATTTT.

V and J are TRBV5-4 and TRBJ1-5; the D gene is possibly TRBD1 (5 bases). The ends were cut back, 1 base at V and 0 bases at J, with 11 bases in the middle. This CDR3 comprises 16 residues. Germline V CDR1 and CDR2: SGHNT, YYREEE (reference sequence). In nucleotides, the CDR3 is TGTGCCAGCAGCTTGCTCACGGGGACTAGCAATCAGCCCCAGCATTTT. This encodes CASSLLTGTSNQPQHF.

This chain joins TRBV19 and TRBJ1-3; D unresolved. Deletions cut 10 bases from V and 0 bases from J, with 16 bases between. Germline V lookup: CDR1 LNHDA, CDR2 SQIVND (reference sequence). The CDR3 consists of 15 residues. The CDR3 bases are TGTGCCACCCTGCCGGAGTTACACTCTGGAAACACCATATATTTT. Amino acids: CATLPELHSGNTIYF.

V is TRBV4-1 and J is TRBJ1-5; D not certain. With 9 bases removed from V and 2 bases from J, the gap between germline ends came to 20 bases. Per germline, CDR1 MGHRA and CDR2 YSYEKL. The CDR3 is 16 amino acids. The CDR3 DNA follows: TGCGCCAGTAGGGCAGTGGGTGGTGGTGGCAATCAGCCCCAGCATTTT. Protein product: CASRAVGGGGNQPQHF.

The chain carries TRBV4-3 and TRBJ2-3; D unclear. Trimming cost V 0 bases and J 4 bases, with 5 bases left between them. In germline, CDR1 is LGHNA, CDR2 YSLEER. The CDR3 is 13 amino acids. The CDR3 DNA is TGCGCCAGCAGCCAAGAAGGCCCAGATACGCAGTATTTT. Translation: CASSQEGPDTQYF.

CDR3 amino acids: CASSNGRGPQHF. CDR3 nucleotides: TGTGCCAGCAGCAACGGGAGGGGGCCCCAGCATTTT. This chain uses TRBV5-4 with TRBJ1-5; possible D gene TRBD1, 5 bases. V dropped 4 bases and J dropped 9 bases, with 11 bases sitting between them. Germline V gene data show CDR1 as SGHNT and CDR2 as YYREEE (reference sequence). The CDR3 length is 12 residues. The entire variable domain, with the rest obtained from reference TRBV5-4 and TRBJ1-5, is as follows: ETGVTQSPTHLIKTRGQQVTLRCSSQSGHNTVSWYQQALGQGPQFIFQYYREEENGRGNFPPRFSGLQFPNYSSELNVNALELDDSALYLCASSNGRGPQHFGDGTRLSIL.

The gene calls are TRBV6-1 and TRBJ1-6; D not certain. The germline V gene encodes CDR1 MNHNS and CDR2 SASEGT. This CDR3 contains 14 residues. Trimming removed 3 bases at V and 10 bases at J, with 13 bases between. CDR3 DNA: TGTGCCAGCAGTGAGAGGGTACGAGCCTCACCCCTCCACTTT. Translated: CASSERVRASPLHF.

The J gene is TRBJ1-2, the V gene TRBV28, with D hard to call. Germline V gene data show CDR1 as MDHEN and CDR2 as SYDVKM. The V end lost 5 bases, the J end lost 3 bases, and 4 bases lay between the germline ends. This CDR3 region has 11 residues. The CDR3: CASSLYYGYTF. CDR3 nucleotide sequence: TGTGCCAGCAGTCTCTACTATGGCTACACCTTC.

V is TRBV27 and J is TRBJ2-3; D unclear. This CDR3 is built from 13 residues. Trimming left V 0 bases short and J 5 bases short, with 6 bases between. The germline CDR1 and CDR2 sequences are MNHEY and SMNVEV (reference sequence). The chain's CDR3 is CASSLSRQDTQYF. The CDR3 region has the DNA TGTGCCAGCAGTTTATCTAGACAAGATACGCAGTATTTT.

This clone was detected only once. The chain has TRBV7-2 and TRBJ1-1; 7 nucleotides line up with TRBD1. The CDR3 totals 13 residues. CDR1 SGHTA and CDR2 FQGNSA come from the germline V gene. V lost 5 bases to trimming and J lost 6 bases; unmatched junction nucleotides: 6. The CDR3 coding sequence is TGTGCCAGCAGCCCGGGACAGTACGCTGAAGCTTTCTTT. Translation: CASSPGQYAEAFF. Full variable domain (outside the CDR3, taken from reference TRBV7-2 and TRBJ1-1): GAGVSQSPSNKVTEKGKDVELRCDPISGHTALYWYRQSLGQGLEFLIYFQGNSAPDKSGLPSDRFSAERTGGSVSTLTIQRTQQEDSAVYLCASSPGQYAEAFFGQGTRLTVV.

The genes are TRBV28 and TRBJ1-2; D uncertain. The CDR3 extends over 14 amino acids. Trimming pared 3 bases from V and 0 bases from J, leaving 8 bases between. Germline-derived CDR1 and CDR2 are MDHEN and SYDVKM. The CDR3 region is CASSLGRTNYGYTF. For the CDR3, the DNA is TGTGCCAGCAGTTTGGGAAGAACTAACTATGGCTACACCTTC.

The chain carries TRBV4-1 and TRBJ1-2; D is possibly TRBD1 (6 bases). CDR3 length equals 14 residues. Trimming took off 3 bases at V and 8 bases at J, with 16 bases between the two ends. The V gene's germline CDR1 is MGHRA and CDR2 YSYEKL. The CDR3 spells CASSHPTGSGGYTF. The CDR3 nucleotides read TGCGCCAGCAGCCACCCGACAGGTTCCGGCGGCTACACCTTC.

CDR3 sequence: CASSLLTGRSGELFF. The CDR3 nucleotides read TGTGCCAGCAGCCTACTGACAGGGAGAAGCGGGGAGCTGTTTTTT. The chain carries TRBV5-4 and TRBJ2-2, with 7 positions matching TRBD1. Trimming removed 4 bases from V and 7 bases from J; junction bases left unmatched: 10. Germline lookup yields CDR1 SGHNT and CDR2 YYREEE (reference sequence). The CDR3 covers 15 residues.

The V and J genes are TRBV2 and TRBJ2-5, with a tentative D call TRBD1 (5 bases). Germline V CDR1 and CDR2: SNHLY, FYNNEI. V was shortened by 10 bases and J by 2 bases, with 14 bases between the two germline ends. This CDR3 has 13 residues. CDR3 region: CATSTAPQETQYF. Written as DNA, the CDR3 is TGTGCCACCTCGACAGCGCCTCAAGAGACCCAGTACTTC.

CDR3 loop: CASSRGQEQETQYF. CDR3 bases: TGTGCCAGCAGCCGGGGACAGGAGCAAGAGACCCAGTACTTC. This chain links TRBV7-9 with TRBJ2-5; TRBD1 matches at 8 bases. After removal of 5 bases from V and 2 bases from J, the junction contained 4 bases not matched to a gene. This CDR3 comprises 14 residues. The germline V gene encodes CDR1 SEHNR and CDR2 FQNEAQ (reference sequence).

The CDR3 sequence: CASSSLPGRGVTYNEQFF. The CDR3 DNA reads TGTGCCAGCAGTTCCCTACCCGGCAGGGGTGTGACTTACAATGAGCAGTTCTTC. V usage is TRBV28 and J usage is TRBJ2-1, with D possibly being TRBD1 (6 bases). Germline values: CDR1 MDHEN, CDR2 SYDVKM. The CDR3 sequence is 18 residues long. V gave up 4 bases and J gave up 4 bases, with 23 bases separating them.

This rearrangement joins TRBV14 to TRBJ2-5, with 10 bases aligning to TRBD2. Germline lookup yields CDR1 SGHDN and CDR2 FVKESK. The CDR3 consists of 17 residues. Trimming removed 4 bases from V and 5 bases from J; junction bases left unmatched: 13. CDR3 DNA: TGTGCCAGCAGCCCCAGACGTTCAGCGGGAGGGTTGGAGACCCAGTACTTC. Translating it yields CASSPRRSAGGLETQYF.

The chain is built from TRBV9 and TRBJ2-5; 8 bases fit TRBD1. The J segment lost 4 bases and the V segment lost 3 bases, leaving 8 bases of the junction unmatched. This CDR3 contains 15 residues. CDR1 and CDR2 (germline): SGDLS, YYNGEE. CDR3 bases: TGTGCCAGCAGCGCCCTCGGACAGGGAGGAGAGACCCAGTACTTC. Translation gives CASSALGQGGETQYF.

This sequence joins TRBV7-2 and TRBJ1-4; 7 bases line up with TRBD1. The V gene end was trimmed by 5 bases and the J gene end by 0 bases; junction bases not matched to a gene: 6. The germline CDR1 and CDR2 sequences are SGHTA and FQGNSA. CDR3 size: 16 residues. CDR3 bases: TGTGCCAGCAGCCCTGGACAGGTAGCAACTAATGAAAAACTGTTTTTT. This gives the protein CASSPGQVATNEKLFF.

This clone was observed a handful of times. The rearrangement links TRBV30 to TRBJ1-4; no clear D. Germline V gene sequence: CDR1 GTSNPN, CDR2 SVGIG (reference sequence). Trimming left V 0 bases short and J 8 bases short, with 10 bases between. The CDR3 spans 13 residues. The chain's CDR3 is CAWSVQSPEKLFF. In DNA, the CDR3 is TGTGCCTGGAGTGTACAAAGTCCGGAAAAACTGTTTTTT. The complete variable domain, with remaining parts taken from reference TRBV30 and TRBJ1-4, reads SQTIHQWPATLVQPVGSPLSLECTVEGTSNPNLYWYRQAAGRGLQLLFYSVGIGQISSEVPQNLSASRPQDRQFILSSKKLLLSDSGFYLCAWSVQSPEKLFFGSGTQLSVL.